A selection of T cell receptor beta chains follows, all from one sample in a study of shared clonotypes between healthy human individuals. The table came from immunoSEQ multiplex PCR; TCRdb's copy has only in-frame clones and leaves some out. This table has about 480,000 clones, 60% to 80% appearing once. Material: PBMCs. The source is a woman in her forties in good health. Some clones in this sample may be carry-over from other donors' samples. The conserved cysteine and the conserved F or W are not part of the CDR3 here. Each record gives: V gene, J gene, CDR3 protein.

v_call: TRBV7-3; j_call: TRBJ2-7; cdr3_aa: ASSPGPTYEQY
v_call: TRBV28; j_call: TRBJ2-7; cdr3_aa: ASSSPDWQQY
v_call: TRBV25-1; j_call: TRBJ2-3; cdr3_aa: ASSALTGGATDTQY
v_call: TRBV6-5; j_call: TRBJ1-6; cdr3_aa: ASSSGWASPLH
v_call: TRBV5-1; j_call: TRBJ2-5; cdr3_aa: ASSRGTGGSETQY
v_call: TRBV19; j_call: TRBJ1-1; cdr3_aa: ASSSPGGTEAF
v_call: TRBV2; j_call: TRBJ2-2; cdr3_aa: ASSEQGAGTGELF
v_call: TRBV9; j_call: TRBJ2-4; cdr3_aa: ASSAGVQKNIQY
v_call: TRBV14; j_call: TRBJ2-1; cdr3_aa: ASSSGGRRGPRNEQF
v_call: TRBV19; j_call: TRBJ2-7; cdr3_aa: AISRTIYAEQY
v_call: TRBV29-1; j_call: TRBJ1-1; cdr3_aa: SVEWGRTEAF
v_call: TRBV28; j_call: TRBJ2-7; cdr3_aa: ASRPGLAGAYEQY
v_call: TRBV2; j_call: TRBJ2-1; cdr3_aa: ASRGGNEQF
v_call: TRBV6-1; j_call: TRBJ2-4; cdr3_aa: ASSGLGFLAKNIQY
v_call: TRBV28; j_call: TRBJ2-1; cdr3_aa: ASSSGTGSNEQF
v_call: TRBV9; j_call: TRBJ2-7; cdr3_aa: ASSVAQTGTEQY
v_call: TRBV2; j_call: TRBJ2-2; cdr3_aa: ASSPLAGGPRTGELF
v_call: TRBV14; j_call: TRBJ1-1; cdr3_aa: ASSSHRGSTEAF
v_call: TRBV7-8; j_call: TRBJ1-1; cdr3_aa: ASSLGHQNTEAF
v_call: TRBV20-1; j_call: TRBJ2-7; cdr3_aa: SAPELYEQY
v_call: TRBV5-1; j_call: TRBJ2-5; cdr3_aa: ASSLMDGGSETQY
v_call: TRBV28; j_call: TRBJ2-1; cdr3_aa: ASSSPGGDKHNEQF
v_call: TRBV2; j_call: TRBJ2-7; cdr3_aa: ASSEARRGELEQY
v_call: TRBV27; j_call: TRBJ2-7; cdr3_aa: ASSFRGTSGTYEQY
v_call: TRBV15; j_call: TRBJ2-1; cdr3_aa: ATSRDHNEQF
v_call: TRBV7-9; j_call: TRBJ1-3; cdr3_aa: ASSADKASGNTIY
v_call: TRBV9; j_call: TRBJ2-3; cdr3_aa: ASSAGGGPDTQY
v_call: TRBV19; j_call: TRBJ2-1; cdr3_aa: ASSGRSYNEQF
v_call: TRBV7-2; j_call: TRBJ1-4; cdr3_aa: ASSLGGGANEKLF
v_call: TRBV5-5; j_call: TRBJ2-5; cdr3_aa: ASSLGQLNQETQY
v_call: TRBV6-1; j_call: TRBJ2-3; cdr3_aa: ASTTSGLENTQY
v_call: TRBV4-1; j_call: TRBJ1-2; cdr3_aa: ASSQSAASTGRYYGYT
v_call: TRBV2; j_call: TRBJ1-2; cdr3_aa: ASSEWFRGNYGYT
v_call: TRBV9; j_call: TRBJ2-1; cdr3_aa: ASSRTSGSHNEQF
v_call: TRBV5-1; j_call: TRBJ2-3; cdr3_aa: ASSPLGQVTDTQY
v_call: TRBV2; j_call: TRBJ1-5; cdr3_aa: ASSEGRGSNQPQH
v_call: TRBV11-2; j_call: TRBJ1-4; cdr3_aa: ASSLSGGQGGKLF
v_call: TRBV4-1; j_call: TRBJ2-7; cdr3_aa: ASSQGASGSYEQY
v_call: TRBV6-5; j_call: TRBJ2-3; cdr3_aa: ASSSRLAGGDTQY
v_call: TRBV5-1; j_call: TRBJ2-5; cdr3_aa: ASSSGTSGMETQY
v_call: TRBV6-1; j_call: TRBJ2-2; cdr3_aa: ASEGRANTGELF
v_call: TRBV27; j_call: TRBJ1-1; cdr3_aa: ASSLQGLNTEAF
v_call: TRBV7-2; j_call: TRBJ2-7; cdr3_aa: ASSLAGGPYEQY
v_call: TRBV6-1; j_call: TRBJ1-5; cdr3_aa: ASSEASAVQPQH
v_call: TRBV11-3; j_call: TRBJ2-1; cdr3_aa: ASSLAGAYNEQF
v_call: TRBV5-4; j_call: TRBJ1-1; cdr3_aa: ASSSGLRNTEAF
v_call: TRBV7-3; j_call: TRBJ2-1; cdr3_aa: ASSLNPGLAGEQF
v_call: TRBV5-1; j_call: TRBJ2-1; cdr3_aa: ASSFTTSGRYSYNEQF